One sample yielded the 8 T cell receptor beta chains listed below, sequenced in a study of blood T cell repertoires in COVID-19. TCRdb keeps only in-frame clones here, not all; method: immunoSEQ multiplex PCR. The top ten clones hold approximately 1% of a sample with over 250,000 clones, roughly 90% of them seen once. The sequenced material came from PBMCs or T cells enriched from blood (not recorded which). These receptors all stem from a woman in her twenties or thirties who had recovered from COVID-19.

The chain has TRBV28 and TRBJ2-1; no firm D call. The CDR3 contains 13 residues. Trimming left V 4 bases short and J 4 bases short, with 8 bases between. The germline CDR1 and CDR2 sequences are MDHEN and SYDVKM. DNA for the CDR3: TGTGCCAGCAGTTCCCGGGTATACAATGAGCAGTTCTTC. Translating it yields CASSSRVYNEQFF.

V is TRBV2 and J is TRBJ2-5; 9 bases are a match to TRBD2. The CDR3 has 15 residues. Germline V CDR1 and CDR2: SNHLY, FYNNEI. Trimming at V came to 2 bases and at J to 7 bases, leaving 8 bases not matched to a gene. DNA of the CDR3: TGTGCCAGCAGTGAACTTGCGGGGGGGCGTGTGACCCAGTACTTC. Its protein is CASSELAGGRVTQYF.

V and J are TRBV20-1 and TRBJ1-1; 8 bases align to TRBD1. Trimming cost V 6 bases and J 4 bases; bases outside gene matches: 1. There are 11 residues in the CDR3. Looked up from germline, CDR1 is DFQATT and CDR2 is SNEGSKA (reference sequence). The CDR3, as DNA: TGCAGTGCAGACAGGGGCACTGAAGCTTTCTTT. Protein: CSADRGTEAFF.

The gene calls are TRBV5-1 and TRBJ2-7, with 7 bases fitting TRBD1. Germline V lookup: CDR1 SGHRS, CDR2 YFSETQ. The trim removed 2 bases at V and 4 bases at J, leaving 6 bases unmatched. This CDR3 is built from 14 residues. CDR3 loop: CASSFGTAAYEQYF. The CDR3 region has the DNA TGCGCCAGCAGCTTCGGGACAGCAGCATACGAGCAGTACTTC.

This clone appeared once. The genes are TRBV7-9 and TRBJ1-6; D gene ambiguous. This CDR3 comprises 13 residues. V was shortened by 4 bases and J by 9 bases, with 10 bases between the two germline ends. CDR1 is SEHNR and CDR2 is FQNEAQ in the germline V gene (reference sequence). Here the CDR3 DNA reads TGTGCCAGCAGCTCCCAAACCGGTTCACCCCTCCACTTT. Translated, it gives CASSSQTGSPLHF.

The chain has TRBV28 and TRBJ1-1, with D uncertain. Germline CDR1 is MDHEN and CDR2 is SYDVKM. V shed 6 bases and J shed 9 bases, with 11 bases lying between them. This CDR3 is 11 amino acids long. CDR3 protein: CASSSSLQAFF. Here the CDR3 DNA reads TGTGCCAGCAGCTCAAGCCTTCAAGCTTTCTTT.

V is TRBV28 and J is TRBJ2-1; 12 bases agree with TRBD2. Germline-derived CDR1 and CDR2 are MDHEN and SYDVKM. With 5 bases clipped from V and 6 bases from J, the junction kept 5 bases outside the gene matches. The CDR3 is 15 amino acids. The CDR3 DNA is TGTGCCAGCAGTCTAACTAGCGGGGGGCTCAATGAGCAGTTCTTC. Encoded protein: CASSLTSGGLNEQFF.

V is TRBV27 and J is TRBJ2-2; D may be TRBD1 (5 bases). With 6 bases removed from V and 7 bases from J, the gap between germline ends came to 9 bases. The CDR3 is 12 residues long. Looked up from germline, CDR1 is MNHEY and CDR2 is SMNVEV (reference sequence). The CDR3 region has the DNA TGTGCCAGCAGACAGGCTCACGGGGAGCTGTTTTTT. Translated, it gives CASRQAHGELFF.